The 24 T cell receptor beta chains given below trace back to one sample, sequenced in a study of blood T cell repertoires in COVID-19. Only in-frame clones appear in the TCRdb table, and some are missing; sequencing was by immunoSEQ multiplex PCR. The table has nearly 55,000 clones, over 70% seen once; the top ten hold 15%. Sequenced: peripheral blood. The receptors come from a human donor with active or convalescent COVID-19. The donor label of this sample is uncertain.

The rearrangement uses TRBV5-6 and TRBJ1-6; TRBD1 aligns across 8 bases. The CDR3 is 15 amino acids. The junction had 7 bases not matched to a gene; V was cut back by 1 base and J by 10 bases. CDR1 is SGHDT and CDR2 is YYEEEE in the germline V gene. CDR3 nucleotides: TGTGCCAGCAGCTTGAGGGGACAGGTGGTCTCACCCCTCCACTTT. This gives the protein CASSLRGQVVSPLHF.

The V call is TRBV5-1, the J call TRBJ2-7; 9 nucleotides align to TRBD2. Germline V gene lookup returns CDR1 SGHRS and CDR2 YFSETQ. V lost 0 bases, J lost 2 bases, and 9 bases stayed unmatched. This CDR3 contains 17 residues. As DNA, the CDR3 is TGCGCCAGCAGCTTGGCCGACGCGACTAGCGGAACCTACGAGCAGTACTTC. This translates into CASSLADATSGTYEQYF.

V is TRBV7-2 and J is TRBJ1-3, with D possibly TRBD1 on 5 matching bases. Trimming left V 0 bases short and J 2 bases short, with 11 bases between. The CDR3 is made up of 16 amino acids. Per germline, CDR1 SGHTA and CDR2 FQGNSA. The CDR3 loop reads CASSLAPFRAGNTIYF. CDR3 DNA sequence: TGTGCCAGCAGCTTAGCGCCGTTCAGGGCTGGAAACACCATATATTTT.

The J gene is TRBJ2-7, the V gene TRBV7-6, with 8 bases that match TRBD1. The germline gives CDR1 SGHVS, CDR2 FNYEAQ. V lost 3 bases to trimming and J lost 2 bases; unmatched junction nucleotides: 6. The CDR3 is 15 amino acids. For the CDR3, the DNA is TGTGCCAGCAGCTTCGTGACAGGGGATCCCTACGAGCAGTACTTC. It specifies CASSFVTGDPYEQYF.

This chain connects TRBV7-2 to TRBJ1-4; D not certain. Germline lookup yields CDR1 SGHTA and CDR2 FQGNSA. The CDR3 runs to 14 residues. With 5 bases removed from V and 7 bases from J, the gap between germline ends came to 14 bases. DNA of the CDR3: TGTGCCAGCAGCCCTCGGCGGGAGGTTGAAAAACTGTTTTTT. As protein: CASSPRREVEKLFF.

J is TRBJ1-1 and V is TRBV14, with a weak D call TRBD1 (6 bases). Germline CDR1 SGHDN, CDR2 FVKESK. V lost 4 bases, J lost 1 base, and 7 bases lay in between. The CDR3 loop spans 13 amino acids. CDR3 bases: TGTGCCAGCAGCCTACAGGGGAACACTGAAGCTTTCTTT. Its translation is CASSLQGNTEAFF.

V usage is TRBV27 and J usage is TRBJ2-3; possibly TRBD2 for D (5 bases). The CDR3 loop spans 13 amino acids. CDR1 MNHEY and CDR2 SMNVEV come from the germline V gene (reference sequence). V was clipped by 4 bases and J by 7 bases, with 12 bases between them. The CDR3 region is CASSSSSSNTQYF. The DNA for the CDR3 is TGTGCCAGCAGTTCGTCTAGCTCAAATACGCAGTATTTT.

This clone showed up just a few times. This chain links TRBV4-3 with TRBJ1-3; D is perhaps TRBD1 (6 bases). The CDR3 spans 17 residues. The germline V gene has CDR1 LGHNA and CDR2 YSLEER. Trimming pared 2 bases from V and 2 bases from J, leaving 16 bases between. The CDR3 DNA follows: TGCGCCAGCAGCCAAACGCCGGGACAACTTGCTGGAAACACCATATATTTT. Protein sequence: CASSQTPGQLAGNTIYF.

The genes are TRBV5-6 and TRBJ1-1, with no clear D. The CDR3 runs 15 residues. Germline CDR1 reads SGHDT; CDR2 reads YYEEEE. Trimming took off 4 bases at V and 0 bases at J, with 13 bases between the two ends. CDR3 loop: CASSRLGLLNTEAFF. CDR3 nucleotide sequence: TGTGCCAGCAGCAGACTTGGATTGCTGAACACTGAAGCTTTCTTT.

V and J are TRBV11-1 and TRBJ2-7; possibly TRBD2 for D (5 bases). Trimming left V 2 bases short and J 0 bases short, with 11 bases between. Germline loops: CDR1 SGHAT, CDR2 FQDESV (reference sequence). This CDR3 is built from 15 residues. The CDR3 is CASSLSGVPSYEQYF. The CDR3 DNA follows: TGTGCCAGCAGCTTATCCGGGGTCCCCTCCTACGAGCAGTACTTC.

The chain joins TRBV30 to TRBJ1-1; TRBD1 is a possible D gene (5 bases). The V end lost 2 bases, the J end lost 1 base, and 23 bases lay between the germline ends. The CDR3 has 18 residues. Germline V gene sequence: CDR1 GTSNPN, CDR2 SVGIG (reference sequence). Here the CDR3 DNA reads TGTGCCTGGAGTATGACAATACGGGGAGGGGTAGGGAACACTGAAGCTTTCTTT. Protein sequence: CAWSMTIRGGVGNTEAFF.

This chain uses TRBV4-2 with TRBJ1-3; TRBD1 is a possible D gene (5 bases). The CDR3 spans 16 residues. CDR1 and CDR2 from the germline V gene are LGHNA and YNFKEQ. V shed 0 bases and J shed 0 bases, with 9 bases lying between them. CDR3 sequence reads: CASSQDRQSSGNTIYF. The CDR3 nucleotides read TGTGCCAGCAGCCAAGATCGACAGTCCTCTGGAAACACCATATATTTT.

V is TRBV7-2 and J is TRBJ2-7, with 8 positions matching TRBD1. Germline-derived CDR1 and CDR2 are SGHTA and FQGNSA. J lost 0 bases, V lost 5 bases, and 6 bases had no gene match. The CDR3 is made up of 15 amino acids. The CDR3 DNA sequence: TGTGCCAGCAGCCCCCGGGACAGGTCCTCCTACGAGCAGTACTTC. Amino acids: CASSPRDRSSYEQYF. Variable domain in full (rest from reference TRBV7-2 and TRBJ2-7): GAGVSQSPSNKVTEKGKDVELRCDPISGHTALYWYRQSLGQGLEFLIYFQGNSAPDKSGLPSDRFSAERTGGSVSTLTIQRTQQEDSAVYLCASSPRDRSSYEQYFGPGTRLTVT.

This sequence joins TRBV12-5 and TRBJ2-7; the D gene is possibly TRBD1 (5 bases). The ends were cut back, 3 bases at V and 5 bases at J, with 17 bases in the middle. The CDR3 is 15 amino acids. CDR1 LGHNT and CDR2 FRNRAP come from the germline V gene. As DNA, the CDR3 is TGTGCTAGTGGTTTTGCCAGGGCCAGCTTGAACGAGCAGTACTTC. Its translation is CASGFARASLNEQYF.

The chain combines TRBV7-8 with TRBJ1-2; D possibly corresponds to TRBD1 (6 bases). V dropped 4 bases and J dropped 1 base, with 13 bases sitting between them. The CDR3 is 15 residues long. Germline CDR1 SGHVS, CDR2 FQNEAQ. In DNA form, the CDR3 reads TGTGCCAGCAGCTCCCCCCCACAGGGTAACTATGGCTACACCTTC. It yields the protein CASSSPPQGNYGYTF. Using reference TRBV7-8 and TRBJ1-2 for the parts outside the CDR3, the full variable domain is GAGVSQSPRYKVAKRGQDVALRCDPISGHVSLFWYQQALGQGPEFLTYFQNEAQLDKSGLPSDRFFAERPEGSVSTLKIQRTQQEDSAVYLCASSSPPQGNYGYTFGSGTRLTVV.

The chain employs TRBV2 and TRBJ2-7; D remains unclear. The CDR3 covers 12 residues. Germline loops: CDR1 SNHLY, CDR2 FYNNEI. The V end was cut by 8 bases, the J end by 2 bases, with 10 bases between. The CDR3, as DNA: TGTGCCAGCTCCCCAAGCGCCTACGAGCAGTACTTC. As protein: CASSPSAYEQYF.

This clone was seen a single time. The genes are TRBV19 and TRBJ1-6, with D hard to call. CDR1 is LNHDA, CDR2 SQIVND, per germline (reference sequence). V lost 7 bases to trimming and J lost 10 bases, with 11 bases between them. There are 12 residues in the CDR3. In DNA, the CDR3 is TGTGCCAGTACGCTGGGAGGATCACCCCTCCACTTT. This gives the protein CASTLGGSPLHF.

The V call is TRBV24-1, the J call TRBJ1-2; maybe TRBD1 (5 bases). The CDR3 spans 12 residues. Trimming cost V 6 bases and J 6 bases, with 10 bases left between them. The germline V gene has CDR1 KGHDR and CDR2 SFDVKD. The CDR3 DNA follows: TGTGCCACCAGTAGCACAGGTGATGGCTACACCTTC. This codes for CATSSTGDGYTF.

CDR3 coding DNA: TGTGCCAGCAGTTACAGGGTGGTAGATGAGCAGTTCTTC. Protein sequence: CASSYRVVDEQFF. The chain carries TRBV27 and TRBJ2-1; D is perhaps TRBD1 (6 bases). Germline values: CDR1 MNHEY, CDR2 SMNVEV (reference sequence). V was shortened by 4 bases and J by 8 bases, with 12 bases between the two germline ends. The CDR3 has 13 amino acids.

The chain combines TRBV24-1 with TRBJ2-7; 8 positions agree with TRBD1. The J segment lost 2 bases and the V segment lost 4 bases, leaving 9 bases of the junction unmatched. This CDR3 is 16 amino acids long. The germline gives CDR1 KGHDR, CDR2 SFDVKD. CDR3 in DNA: TGTGCCACCAGTGAGCGACCGGGACAGGAGGCCTACGAGCAGTACTTC. It specifies CATSERPGQEAYEQYF.

The chain employs TRBV7-2 and TRBJ2-3; unclear D gene. There are 16 residues in the CDR3. The germline V and J ends were trimmed by 0 bases and 0 bases, with 10 bases remaining between them. Looked up from germline, CDR1 is SGHTA and CDR2 is FQGNSA. The CDR3 coding sequence is TGTGCCAGCAGCTTAGCGGTACAGATGAGCACAGATACGCAGTATTTT. This encodes CASSLAVQMSTDTQYF.

This chain connects TRBV5-4 to TRBJ2-6, with a possible D match to TRBD1 (5 bases). CDR3 length equals 14 residues. From germline, CDR1 is SGHNT and CDR2 YYREEE (reference sequence). Trimming took off 7 bases at V and 2 bases at J, with 10 bases between the two ends. CDR3 residues: CASQGIAGANVLTF. The CDR3 DNA reads as TGTGCCAGCCAGGGTATCGCTGGGGCCAACGTCCTGACTTTC.

This chain links TRBV19 with TRBJ1-4; D gene ambiguous. Germline-derived CDR1 and CDR2 are LNHDA and SQIVND (reference sequence). V was trimmed by 5 bases and J by 7 bases, leaving 11 bases between them. This CDR3 has 13 amino acids. CDR3 in DNA: TGTGCCAGTAGTCGTTTTGTGGCTGAAAAACTGTTTTTT. Translating gives CASSRFVAEKLFF.

The V call is TRBV5-1, the J call TRBJ2-5, with 7 bases fitting TRBD2. The V segment lost 4 bases and the J segment 3 bases; nucleotides outside the gene matches: 9. CDR1 is SGHRS, CDR2 YFSETQ, per germline. CDR3 length equals 15 residues. CDR3 amino acids: CASSPVGLAEETQYF. In nucleotides, the CDR3 is TGCGCCAGCAGCCCTGTGGGGCTAGCGGAAGAGACCCAGTACTTC.